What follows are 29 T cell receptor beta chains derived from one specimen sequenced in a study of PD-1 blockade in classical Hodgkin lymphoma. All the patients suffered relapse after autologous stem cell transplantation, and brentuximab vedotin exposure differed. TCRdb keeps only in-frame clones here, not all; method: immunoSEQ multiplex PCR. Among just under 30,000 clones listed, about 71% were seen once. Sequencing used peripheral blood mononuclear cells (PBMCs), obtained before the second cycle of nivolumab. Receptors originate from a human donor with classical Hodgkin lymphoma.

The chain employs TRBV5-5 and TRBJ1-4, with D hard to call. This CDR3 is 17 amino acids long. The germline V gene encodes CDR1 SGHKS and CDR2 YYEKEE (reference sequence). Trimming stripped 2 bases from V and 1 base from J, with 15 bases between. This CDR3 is CASSFNPRSLTNEKLFF. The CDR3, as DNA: TGTGCCAGCAGCTTTAACCCGAGGAGCCTAACTAATGAAAAACTGTTTTTT.

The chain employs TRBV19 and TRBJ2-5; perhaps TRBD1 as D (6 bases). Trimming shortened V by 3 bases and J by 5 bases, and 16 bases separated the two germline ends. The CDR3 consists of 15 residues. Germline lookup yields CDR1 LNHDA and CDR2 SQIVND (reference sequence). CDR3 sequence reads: CASSIGAGVVETQYF. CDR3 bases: TGTGCCAGTAGTATCGGGGCAGGGGTTGTCGAGACCCAGTACTTC.

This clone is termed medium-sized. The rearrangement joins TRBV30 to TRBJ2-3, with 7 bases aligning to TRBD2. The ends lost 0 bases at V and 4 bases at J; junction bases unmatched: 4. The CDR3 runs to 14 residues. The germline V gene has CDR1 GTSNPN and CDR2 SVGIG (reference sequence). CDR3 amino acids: CAWSVLGRADTQYF. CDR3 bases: TGTGCCTGGAGTGTTCTGGGGAGGGCAGATACGCAGTATTTT.

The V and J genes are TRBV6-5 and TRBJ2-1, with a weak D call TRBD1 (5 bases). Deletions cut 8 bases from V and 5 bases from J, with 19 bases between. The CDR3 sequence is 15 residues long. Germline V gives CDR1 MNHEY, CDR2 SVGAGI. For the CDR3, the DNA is TGTGCCAGCCGAAAAGGGGCGTCAGGCAACAATGAGCAGTTCTTC. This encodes CASRKGASGNNEQFF.

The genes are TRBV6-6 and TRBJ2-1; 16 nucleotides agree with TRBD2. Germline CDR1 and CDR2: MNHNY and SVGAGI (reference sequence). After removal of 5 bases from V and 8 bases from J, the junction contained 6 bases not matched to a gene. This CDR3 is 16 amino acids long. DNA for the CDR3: TGTGCCAGCAGTCCCAGGGGACTAGCGGGAGGGTATGAGCAGTTCTTC. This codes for CASSPRGLAGGYEQFF.

CDR3 region: CASSLKRQPNEKLFF. The CDR3, as DNA: TGTGCCAGCAGCTTAAAACGACAGCCTAATGAAAAACTGTTTTTT. The V gene is TRBV7-2, the J gene TRBJ1-4; maybe TRBD1 (5 bases). CDR1 and CDR2 from the germline V gene are SGHTA and FQGNSA. The length of the CDR3 is 15 residues. Between the trimmed V and J ends, which lost 2 bases and 3 bases, there was a span of 10 bases.

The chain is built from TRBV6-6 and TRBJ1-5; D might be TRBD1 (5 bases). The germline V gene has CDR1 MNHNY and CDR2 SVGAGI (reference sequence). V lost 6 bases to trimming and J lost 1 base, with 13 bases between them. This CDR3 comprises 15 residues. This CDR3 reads CASSSGGGSNQPQHF. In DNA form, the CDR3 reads TGTGCCAGCAGCTCTGGGGGGGGAAGCAATCAGCCCCAGCATTTT.

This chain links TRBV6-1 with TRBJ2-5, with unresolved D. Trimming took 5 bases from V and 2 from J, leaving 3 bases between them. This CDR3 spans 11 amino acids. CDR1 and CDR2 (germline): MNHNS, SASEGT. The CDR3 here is CASSPQETQYF. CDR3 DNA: TGTGCCAGCAGTCCGCAAGAGACCCAGTACTTC.

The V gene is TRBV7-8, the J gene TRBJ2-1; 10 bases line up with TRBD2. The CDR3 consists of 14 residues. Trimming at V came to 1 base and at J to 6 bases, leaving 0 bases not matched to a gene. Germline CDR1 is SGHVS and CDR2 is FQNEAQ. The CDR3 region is CASSLGTSGNEQFF. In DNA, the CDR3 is TGTGCCAGCAGCTTAGGGACTAGCGGCAATGAGCAGTTCTTC.

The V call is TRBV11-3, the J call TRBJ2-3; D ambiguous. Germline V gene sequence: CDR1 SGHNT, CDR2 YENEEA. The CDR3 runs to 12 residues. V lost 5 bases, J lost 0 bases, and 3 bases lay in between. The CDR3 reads CASSGSTDTQYF. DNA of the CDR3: TGTGCCAGCAGCGGTAGCACAGATACGCAGTATTTT.

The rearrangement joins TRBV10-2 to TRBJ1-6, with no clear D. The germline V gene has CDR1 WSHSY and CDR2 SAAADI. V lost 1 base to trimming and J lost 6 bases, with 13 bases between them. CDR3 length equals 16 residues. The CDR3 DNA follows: TGCGCCAGCAGTGAGTACGCGCCTATCAGTAATTCACCCCTCCACTTT. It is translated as CASSEYAPISNSPLHF.

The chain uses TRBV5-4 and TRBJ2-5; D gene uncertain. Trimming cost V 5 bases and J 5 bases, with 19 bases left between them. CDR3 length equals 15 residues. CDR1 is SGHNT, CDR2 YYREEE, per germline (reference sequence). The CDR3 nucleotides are TGTGCCAGCAGTGTACCGGGCCCACTGGGGGAGACCCAGTACTTC. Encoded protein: CASSVPGPLGETQYF.

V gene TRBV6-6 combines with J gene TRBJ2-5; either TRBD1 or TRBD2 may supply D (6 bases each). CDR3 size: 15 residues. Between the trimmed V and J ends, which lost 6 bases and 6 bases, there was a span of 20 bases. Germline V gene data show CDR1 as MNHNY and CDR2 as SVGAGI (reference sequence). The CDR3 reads CASRPSEGVVKTQYF. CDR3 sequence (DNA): TGTGCCAGCAGACCTAGCGAGGGGGTGGTAAAGACCCAGTACTTC.

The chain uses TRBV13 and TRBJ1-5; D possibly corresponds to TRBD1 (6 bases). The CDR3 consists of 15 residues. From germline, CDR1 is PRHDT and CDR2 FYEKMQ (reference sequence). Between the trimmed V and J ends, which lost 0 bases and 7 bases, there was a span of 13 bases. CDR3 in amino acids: CASSLGRGRGQPQHF. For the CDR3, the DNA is TGTGCCAGCAGCTTAGGCCGGGGCAGGGGCCAGCCCCAGCATTTT.

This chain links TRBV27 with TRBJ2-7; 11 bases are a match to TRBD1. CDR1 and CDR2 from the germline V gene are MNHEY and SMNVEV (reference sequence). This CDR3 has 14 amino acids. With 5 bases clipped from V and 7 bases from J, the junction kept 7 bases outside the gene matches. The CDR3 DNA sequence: TGTGCCAGCAGTCACGGACAGGGGGCGCGGGAGCAGTACTTC. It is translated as CASSHGQGAREQYF.

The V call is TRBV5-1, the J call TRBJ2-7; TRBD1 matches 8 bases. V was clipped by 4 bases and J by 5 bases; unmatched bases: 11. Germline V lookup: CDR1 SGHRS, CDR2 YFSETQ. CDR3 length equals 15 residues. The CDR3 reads CASSRSRQGKNEQYF. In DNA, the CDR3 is TGCGCCAGCAGCCGCTCGAGACAGGGGAAGAACGAGCAGTACTTC.

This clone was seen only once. This CDR3 is CASSHSPDTQYF. As DNA, the CDR3 is TGTGCCAGCAGCCATAGTCCGGATACGCAGTATTTT. The chain couples TRBV14 to TRBJ2-3; no firm D call. V was pared by 3 bases and J by 6 bases, with 7 bases between. Per the germline V gene, CDR1 is SGHDN and CDR2 is FVKESK. This CDR3 contains 12 residues.

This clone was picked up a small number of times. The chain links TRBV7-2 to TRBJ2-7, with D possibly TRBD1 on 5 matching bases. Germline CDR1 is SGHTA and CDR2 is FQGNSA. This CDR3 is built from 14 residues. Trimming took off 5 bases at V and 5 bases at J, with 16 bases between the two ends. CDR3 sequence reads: CASSVTGNRHEQYF. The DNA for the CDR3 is TGTGCCAGCAGCGTCACAGGTAACCGCCACGAGCAGTACTTC.

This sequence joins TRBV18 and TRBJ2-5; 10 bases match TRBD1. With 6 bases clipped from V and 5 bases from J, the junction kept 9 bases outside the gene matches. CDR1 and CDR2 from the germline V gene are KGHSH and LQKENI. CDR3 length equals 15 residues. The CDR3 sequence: CASSRPGTGEETQYF. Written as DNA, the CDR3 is TGTGCCAGCTCCCGTCCCGGGACAGGGGAGGAGACCCAGTACTTC.

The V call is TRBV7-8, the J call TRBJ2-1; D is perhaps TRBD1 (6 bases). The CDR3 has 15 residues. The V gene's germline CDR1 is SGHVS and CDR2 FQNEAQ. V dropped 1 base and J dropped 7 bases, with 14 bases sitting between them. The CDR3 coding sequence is TGTGCCAGCAGCTTAGGAGGGGGAGTATCGAATGAGCAGTTCTTC. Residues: CASSLGGGVSNEQFF. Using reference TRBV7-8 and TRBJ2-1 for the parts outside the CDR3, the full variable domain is GAGVSQSPRYKVAKRGQDVALRCDPISGHVSLFWYQQALGQGPEFLTYFQNEAQLDKSGLPSDRFFAERPEGSVSTLKIQRTQQEDSAVYLCASSLGGGVSNEQFFGPGTRLTVL.

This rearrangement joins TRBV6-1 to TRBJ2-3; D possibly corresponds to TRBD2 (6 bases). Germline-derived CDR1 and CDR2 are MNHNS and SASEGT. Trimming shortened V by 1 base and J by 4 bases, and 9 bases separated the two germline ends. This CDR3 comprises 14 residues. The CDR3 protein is CASSEGLGPDTQYF. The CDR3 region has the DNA TGTGCCAGCAGTGAAGGACTAGGTCCAGATACGCAGTATTTT.

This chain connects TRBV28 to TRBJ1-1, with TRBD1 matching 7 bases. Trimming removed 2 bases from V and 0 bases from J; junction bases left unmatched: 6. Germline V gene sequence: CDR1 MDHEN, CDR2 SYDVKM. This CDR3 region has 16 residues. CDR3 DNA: TGTGCCAGCAGTTTACGGACAGGTTCTATGAACACTGAAGCTTTCTTT. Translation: CASSLRTGSMNTEAFF.

The CDR3 here is CASSPGGQTNYGYTF. CDR3 bases: TGTGCCAGCAGCCCCGGGGGCCAAACTAACTATGGCTACACCTTC. The chain combines TRBV27 with TRBJ1-2; D might be TRBD1 (6 bases). This CDR3 is 15 amino acids long. Trimming took off 6 bases at V and 0 bases at J, with 14 bases between the two ends. Per germline, CDR1 MNHEY and CDR2 SMNVEV (reference sequence).

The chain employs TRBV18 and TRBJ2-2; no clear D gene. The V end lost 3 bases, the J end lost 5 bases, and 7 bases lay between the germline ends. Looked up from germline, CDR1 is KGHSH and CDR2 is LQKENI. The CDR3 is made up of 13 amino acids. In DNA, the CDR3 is TGTGCCAGCTCACCGACGTTGACCGGGGAGCTGTTTTTT. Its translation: CASSPTLTGELFF.

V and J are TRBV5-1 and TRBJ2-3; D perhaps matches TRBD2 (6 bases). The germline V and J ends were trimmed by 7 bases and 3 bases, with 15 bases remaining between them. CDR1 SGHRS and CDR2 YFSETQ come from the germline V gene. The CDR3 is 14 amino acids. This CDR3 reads CASRLRGDTDTQYF. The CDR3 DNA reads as TGCGCCAGCCGCCTTCGCGGGGATACAGATACGCAGTATTTT.

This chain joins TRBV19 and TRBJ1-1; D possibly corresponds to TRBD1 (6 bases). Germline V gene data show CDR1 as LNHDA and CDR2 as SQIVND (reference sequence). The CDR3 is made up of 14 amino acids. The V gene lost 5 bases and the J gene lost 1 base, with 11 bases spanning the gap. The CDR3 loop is CASSPATGNTEAFF. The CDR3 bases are TGTGCCAGTAGTCCGGCGACAGGGAACACTGAAGCTTTCTTT.

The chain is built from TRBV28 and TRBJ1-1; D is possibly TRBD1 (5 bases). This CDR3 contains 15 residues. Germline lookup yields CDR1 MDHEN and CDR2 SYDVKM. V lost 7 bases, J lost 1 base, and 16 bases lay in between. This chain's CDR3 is CASIRIGATNTEAFF. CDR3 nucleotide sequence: TGTGCCAGCATTAGGATAGGGGCCACGAACACTGAAGCTTTCTTT.

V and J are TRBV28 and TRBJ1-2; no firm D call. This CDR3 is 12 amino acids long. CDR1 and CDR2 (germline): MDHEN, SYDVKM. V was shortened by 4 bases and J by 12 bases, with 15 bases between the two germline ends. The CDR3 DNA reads TGTGCCAGCAGTTCCCCGCCGGCGAGTAACACCTTC. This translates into CASSSPPASNTF.

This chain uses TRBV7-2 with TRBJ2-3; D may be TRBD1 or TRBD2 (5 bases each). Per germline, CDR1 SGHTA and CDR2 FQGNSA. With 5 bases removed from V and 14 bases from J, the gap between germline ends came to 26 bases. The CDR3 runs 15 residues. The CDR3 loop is CASSARTGAPSLSYF. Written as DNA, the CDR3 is TGTGCCAGCAGCGCCCGGACCGGGGCCCCTTCGTTGTCGTATTTT.